This TCR beta chain was found in a study of blood T cells in healthy people across ages. Caucasian, healthy and from Russia, the donors were aged between about 6 and 90. Study results and caveats: Long-lived donors carried more naive CD4+ cells and greater diversity than aged donors. While age rose, TCR beta diversity per million T cells dropped in a roughly linear way. Strong correlation was found linking TCR beta diversity to naive T cell percentage.

Together with a sample-barcoded 5' primer, a J-beta primer mix was included in a second PCR lasting about 6 to 11 cycles. TCRdb reprocessed the 5' RACE reads via MiXCR and lists one record per CDR3 protein. This table holds approximately 810,000 distinct CDR3 sequences, about 28% found once. Note on this clonotype: What it binds is unknown.

The sequenced sample was blood. The TCR was taken from a woman aged 80 or older in good health.

The chain's CDR3 is CASSLGSGGVEAFF. The CDR3 DNA is TGCGCCAGCAGCTTGGGCTCAGGGGGCGTTGAAGCTTTCTTT. The chain joins TRBV5-1 to TRBJ1-1; 8 bases line up with TRBD1. Germline V CDR1 and CDR2: SGHRS, YFSETQ. CDR3 size: 14 residues. V shed 0 bases, J shed 7 bases, and the junction held 5 bases outside the gene matches.